The sequence of this T cell receptor beta chain was determined in a study of technical replicates of blood from a few donors. Germline V gives CDR1 MNHEY, CDR2 SMNVEV (reference sequence). The ends lost 5 bases at V and 0 bases at J; junction bases unmatched: 13. The CDR3 covers 18 residues. Assay: immunoSEQ multiplex PCR; the TCRdb copy retains only in-frame clones and omits some. The profile shows more than 75,000 clones, just under 95% of them singletons. Sequenced: T cells isolated from PBMCs. This TCR was sampled from a human donor in good health. The chain uses TRBV27 and TRBJ1-5; 7 bases match TRBD1. The CDR3 coding sequence is TGTGCCAGCAGTGAGTCGGGACAGTTCGTCTATAGCAATCAGCCCCAGCATTTT. It encodes CASSESGQFVYSNQPQHF.